This entry is about one T cell receptor beta chain. These data originate in a study of molecular identifiers for immune sequencing clone quantification. Study as a whole: Four of five RNA aliquots from roughly 21,000 or 96,000 naive CD8 T cells were sequenced.

Previously described methods with listed TCR primers produced the bulk TCR libraries. MiXCR, applied by TCRdb to the PCR reads, yields one record per CDR3 protein. In the table there are 550,000 to 750,000 distinct CDR3 sequences, just under 20% of which are singletons. CD8+CD4-CCR7+CD45RA+ cells were sorted as naive CD8 T cells. The origin of this receptor is a human donor in good health. Some libraries in this study had Jurkat cell RNA spiked in. The specimen sequenced was naive CD8+ T cells from blood, with Jurkat cell RNA spiked in. Sample subset: FACS-sorted CD8+CD4-CCR7+CD45RA+ naive T cells.

CDR3 nucleotides: TGTGCCAGCAGCCAAGGGACTAGCGGGTACGCCTACGAGCAGTACTTC. Translating it yields CASSQGTSGYAYEQYF. J is TRBJ2-7 and V is TRBV3-1, with 11 bases lining up with TRBD2. CDR3 length: 16 residues. Germline CDR1 LGHDT, CDR2 YNNKEL (reference sequence). V lost 1 base to trimming and J lost 2 bases; unmatched junction nucleotides: 4.